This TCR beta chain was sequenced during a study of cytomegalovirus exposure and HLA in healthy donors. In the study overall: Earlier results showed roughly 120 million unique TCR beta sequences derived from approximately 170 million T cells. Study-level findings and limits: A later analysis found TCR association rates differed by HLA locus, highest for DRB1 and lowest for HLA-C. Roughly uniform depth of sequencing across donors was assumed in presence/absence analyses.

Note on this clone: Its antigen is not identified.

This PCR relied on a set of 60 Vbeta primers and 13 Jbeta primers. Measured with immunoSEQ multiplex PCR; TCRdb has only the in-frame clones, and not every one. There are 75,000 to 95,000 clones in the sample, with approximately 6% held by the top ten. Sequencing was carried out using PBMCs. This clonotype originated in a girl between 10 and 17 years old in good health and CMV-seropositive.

For the CDR3, the DNA is TGTGCCAGCACAGCTAGCGGCGGAGAGACCCAGTACTTC. Encoded protein: CASTASGGETQYF. The chain uses TRBV25-1 and TRBJ2-5; 7 positions match TRBD2. The CDR3 length is 13 residues. V shed 7 bases and J 4 bases; nucleotides not matched to a gene: 6. From germline, CDR1 is MGHDK and CDR2 SYGVNS.